This TCR beta chain was obtained from a study of Tregs in tolerant kidney transplant recipients. About this clone: The antigen remains undetermined.

Germline V gene sequence: CDR1 LNHDA, CDR2 SQIVND (reference sequence). V dropped 4 bases and J dropped 0 bases, with 15 bases sitting between them. CDR3 length: 16 residues. Here immunoSEQ multiplex PCR was the method, and the copy in TCRdb shows in-frame clones only, minus some. This sample has about 44,000 clones, with over 95% found just once. The chain links TRBV19 to TRBJ1-1, with a weak D call TRBD1 (5 bases). The TCR sequence derives from a human donor in good health. Sequenced: Tregs from blood cultured with allogeneic cells. The CDR3 loop is CASSTLTALMNTEAFF. CDR3 DNA: TGTGCCAGTAGTACCCTGACAGCCTTAATGAACACTGAAGCTTTCTTT.